This TCR beta chain was recovered during a study of blood T cell repertoires in COVID-19. In the study overall: The United States, Italy and Spain supplied acute and convalescent COVID-19 samples.

The germline V gene encodes CDR1 SNHLY and CDR2 FYNNEI. The V and J ends lost 3 bases and 0 bases respectively, with 5 bases between them. This CDR3 region has 13 residues. In the authors' methods: Counts of nucleated cells, estimated from reference gene primer amplification, were obtained. Sequencing was performed with immunoSEQ multiplex PCR; in TCRdb, only in-frame clones are kept and a portion is missing. The V and J calls and clone size come from that table; D and trimming were worked out from the DNA. The profile shows 200,000 or so clones, roughly 86% of them singletons. This clone was picked up a small number of times.

The J gene is TRBJ1-1, the V gene TRBV2; D is uncertain. Sequencing used peripheral blood. The clonotype was recovered from a woman aged 60-75 years with acute or convalescent COVID-19. CDR3 coding DNA: TGTGCCAGCAGTGATCTCCTGAACACTGAAGCTTTCTTT. It codes for CASSDLLNTEAFF.